Below are 5 T cell receptor beta chains sequenced from a single sample in a study of blood T cell repertoires in COVID-19 (dated by TCRdb to between 2020 and 2021). Library creation used the immunoSEQ multiplex PCR assay. What TCRdb holds here is the immuneACCESS table cut down to in-frame rearrangements. Part of the clones is not present; checked against another copy, under half of the missing clones reflect an unresolved V gene, and the others are unexplained. The sample table contains approximately 180,000 clones; only one count was recorded for roughly 84% of them. Jointly, the top ten make up roughly 15% of the sample. The specimen sequenced was PBMCs or T cells enriched from blood (not recorded which). The receptors were sampled from a man between 45 and 60 years old who had recovered from COVID-19.

V usage is TRBV11-2 and J usage is TRBJ1-2, with 11 nucleotides matching TRBD1. Per germline, CDR1 SGHAT and CDR2 FQNNGV. The ends lost 5 bases at V and 8 bases at J; junction bases unmatched: 7. The CDR3 runs to 14 residues. CDR3 sequence: CASSQGQGAWGYTF. The DNA for the CDR3 is TGTGCCAGCAGCCAAGGACAGGGGGCGTGGGGCTACACCTTC. Variable domain in full (rest from reference TRBV11-2 and TRBJ1-2): EAGVAQSPRYKIIEKRQSVAFWCNPISGHATLYWYQQILGQGPKLLIQFQNNGVVDDSQLPKDRFSAERLKGVDSTLKIQPAKLEDSAVYLCASSQGQGAWGYTFGSGTRLTVV.

J is TRBJ2-7 and V is TRBV9; 10 bases match TRBD2. The CDR3 spans 16 residues. V lost 0 bases and J lost 7; bases outside the gene matches: 10. Germline CDR1 is SGDLS and CDR2 is YYNGEE. CDR3 nucleotide sequence: TGTGCCAGCAGCGTAGATGGTAGCGGGGGGCTTAGAGAGCAGTACTTC. It specifies CASSVDGSGGLREQYF.

The V and J genes are TRBV5-1 and TRBJ1-1; 8 bases map to TRBD1. Trimming at V came to 1 base and at J to 1 base, leaving 3 bases not matched to a gene. The CDR3 covers 15 residues. The germline V gene has CDR1 SGHRS and CDR2 YFSETQ. CDR3 sequence: CASSLPGTGNTEAFF. The CDR3 DNA reads as TGCGCCAGCAGCTTGCCCGGGACAGGGAACACTGAAGCTTTCTTT.

This clone was detected a few times. This chain connects TRBV9 to TRBJ2-7; maybe TRBD2 (6 bases). The germline V and J ends were trimmed by 0 bases and 0 bases, with 7 bases remaining between them. CDR3 size: 14 residues. Germline V gene sequence: CDR1 SGDLS, CDR2 YYNGEE. This CDR3 reads CASSVDGGSYEQYF. DNA of the CDR3: TGTGCCAGCAGCGTAGACGGGGGCTCCTACGAGCAGTACTTC.

The chain joins TRBV19 to TRBJ1-2; possibly TRBD1 for D (6 bases). The ends were cut back, 6 bases at V and 8 bases at J, with 22 bases in the middle. The CDR3 runs 15 residues. Germline V CDR1 and CDR2: LNHDA, SQIVND (reference sequence). The CDR3 region is CASSGRGGRYSGYTF. As DNA, the CDR3 is TGTGCCAGTAGCGGTCGCGGGGGCCGTTATTCGGGCTACACCTTC. Using reference TRBV19 and TRBJ1-2 for the parts outside the CDR3, the full variable domain is DGGITQSPKYLFRKEGQNVTLSCEQNLNHDAMYWYRQDPGQGLRLIYYSQIVNDFQKGDIAEGYSVSREKKESFPLTVTSAQKNPTAFYLCASSGRGGRYSGYTFGSGTRLTVV.